This T cell receptor (beta chain) was retrieved from a study of T cell repertoires in cytomegalovirus infection. This clonotype has just a few counts. Its specificity is not known. A single record per CDR3 protein comes from TCRdb applying MiXCR to the reads. This repertoire shows some 220,000 distinct CDR3 sequences, around 35% found once; its top ten account for 59%. This CDR3 is 13 amino acids long. Germline V gene data show CDR1 as SGHVS and CDR2 as FNYEAQ. Deletions cut 0 bases from V and 9 bases from J, with 9 bases between. The receptor was isolated from a human donor in good health (CMV status not recorded). Some clones in this sample may be carry-over from other donors' samples. The chain combines TRBV7-6 with TRBJ2-1, with D unclear. The sample in question was CD8+ T cells from cultured PBMCs, obtained from culture after CMV antigen stimulation. The DNA of the CDR3 is TGTGCCAGCAGCTTAGCCCTGGGTGTTGAGCAGTTCTTC. The encoded protein is CASSLALGVEQFF. Together with reference TRBV7-6 and TRBJ2-1, the CDR3 gives the full variable domain: GAGVSQSPRYKVTKRGQDVALRCDPISGHVSLYWYRQALGQGPEFLTYFNYEAQQDKSGLPNDRFSAERPEGSISTLTIQRTEQRDSAMYRCASSLALGVEQFFGPGTRLTVL.